The sample holds many counts of the clone carrying this TCR beta chain. The target antigen is unknown. The CDR3 end falls 3 residues outside the read, so it is completed with the germline J gene. These data belong to a study of T cell clonality in common variable immunodeficiency. The J segment lost 2 bases and the V segment lost 6 bases, leaving 5 bases of the junction unmatched. This CDR3 comprises 13 residues. The germline CDR1 and CDR2 sequences are DFQATT and SNEGSKA (reference sequence). Notes on the study in general: CVID subjects shared fewer TCRbeta clones than healthy controls did. CVID subjects had higher TCRbeta clonality than healthy controls, most marked in about a third. Common variable immunodeficiency TCR beta sequences reportedly had fewer deletions and N-nucleotide insertions.

Control and CVID samples contributed equal amounts of genomic DNA. Clones were read by immunoSEQ multiplex PCR, and TCRdb kept only the in-frame ones, dropping some. The sample has approximately 52,000 clones, none seen only once; the top ten hold approximately 3.6%. This chain joins TRBV20-1 and TRBJ2-3, with TRBD2 matching over 7 bases. The clonotype was recovered from a person aged 18-69 years in good health. Sequenced sample: peripheral blood mononuclear cells. The CDR3 protein is CSASAGATDTQYF. The part of the CDR3 DNA that was read is TGCAGTGCATCGGCGGGAGCCACAGATACG.